This T cell receptor (beta chain) was found in a study of T cells in Graves' hyperthyroidism and ophthalmopathy. CDR3 size: 13 residues. CDR1 SEHNR and CDR2 FQNEAQ come from the germline V gene (reference sequence). V dropped 7 bases and J dropped 8; count of bases not matched to a gene: 9. RNA transcripts were the template for amplifying TCR beta CDR3 regions. The HTBI set primed first-round TCR CDR3 RT-PCR. TCRdb processed the multiplex PCR reads anew with MiXCR; each CDR3 protein has one entry. Of about 610,000 distinct CDR3 sequences in the sample, roughly 15% were seen once. Ten or more counts support this clonotype. Every diagnosis used clinical symptoms, serum thyroxine and TRAb, thyroid ultrasound and orbital computed tomography.

Sequenced input: blood. This TCR came from a woman between 40 and 55 years old with Graves' ophthalmopathy. The V call is TRBV7-9, the J call TRBJ1-2; 8 nucleotides line up with TRBD1. The CDR3 protein is CASTLGQAAGYTF. CDR3 in DNA: TGTGCCAGCACTTTGGGACAGGCCGCCGGCTACACCTTC.